The clone carrying this TCR beta chain was counted many times. As yet, its antigen is unknown. One end of the junction varies from germline; a read error may be responsible. The sample is drawn from a study of CD8 T cells in ankylosing spondylitis. In TCRdb, the 5' RACE reads were re-called with MiXCR into one record per CDR3 protein. The data hold a few hundred thousand distinct CDR3 sequences, with around 20% observed a single time. This CDR3 is built from 12 residues. Looked up from germline, CDR1 is SGHRS and CDR2 is YFSETQ. Study observations and caveats: Earlier studies detected some motif variants in reactive arthritis synovial fluid and blood. A TCR beta motif of under 10 highly homologous variants appeared characteristic of ankylosing spondylitis blood.

Specimen: blood, either unsorted or a sorted T cell fraction (not recorded which). The J gene is TRBJ2-3, the V gene TRBV5-1; D might be TRBD2 (5 bases). This sequence originates from a male donor with ankylosing spondylitis or in good health (not recorded which). In DNA, the CDR3 is TGTGCCAGCAGTTTAGGAGGAGATACGCAGTATTTT. This translates into CASSLGGDTQYF.